This paragraph covers one T cell receptor beta chain sequence. Its matching antigen is unknown. Profiling of TCR beta VDJ combinations and CDR3 sequences used genomic DNA as template. From the reads, TCRdb called clonotypes with MiXCR, one entry per CDR3 protein. The repertoire has 200,000 to 250,000 distinct CDR3 sequences, over 60% of them found once; the top ten carry less than 30%. This record belongs to a study of CD8+CD57+ T cells in acquired aplastic anemia. Background on the study: Sorted CD4+ and CD8+ cells yielded around 3.3 ug of DNA on average. There were roughly 10 million reads, on average, for CD4+ cells from healthy donors.

This CDR3 spans 14 amino acids. Trimming stripped 3 bases from V and 1 base from J, with 13 bases between. Germline V gene lookup returns CDR1 DFQATT and CDR2 SNEGSKA (reference sequence). Findings and limits, study-wide: The number of CD8+ CDR3 sequences shared by patients and controls was around 30. No significant patient-versus-control difference appeared in CD8+ Simpson's diversity.

The chain carries TRBV20-1 and TRBJ2-7; TRBD1 is a possible D gene (5 bases). The specimen was sorted CD4+, CD8+, or CD8+CD57+ T cells (not recorded which) from PBMCs. This clonotype was obtained from a human donor in good health. The CDR3 DNA is TGCAGTGCTAGTGCCTTCAGGGAATCCTACGAGCAGTACTTC. Its translation: CSASAFRESYEQYF.